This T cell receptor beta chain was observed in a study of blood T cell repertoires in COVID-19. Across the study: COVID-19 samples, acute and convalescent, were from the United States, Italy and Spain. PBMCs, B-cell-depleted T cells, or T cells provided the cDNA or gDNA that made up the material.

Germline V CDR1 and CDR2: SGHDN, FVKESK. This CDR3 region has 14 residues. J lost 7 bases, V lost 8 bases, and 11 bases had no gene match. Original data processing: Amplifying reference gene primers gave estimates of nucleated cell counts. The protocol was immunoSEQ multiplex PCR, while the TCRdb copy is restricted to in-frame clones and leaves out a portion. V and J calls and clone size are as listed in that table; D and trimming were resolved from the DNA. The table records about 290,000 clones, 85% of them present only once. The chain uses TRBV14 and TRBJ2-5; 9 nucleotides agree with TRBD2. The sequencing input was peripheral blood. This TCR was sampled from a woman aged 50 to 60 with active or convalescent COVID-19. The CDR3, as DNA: TGTGCCAGCGGAGCCAGCGGGAGGTTTGGGACCCAGTACTTC. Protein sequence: CASGASGRFGTQYF.